This T cell receptor beta chain was obtained from a study of shared clonotypes between healthy human individuals. Study outcomes and limitations: The study generally estimated greater richness for naive than memory subsets.

Here immunoSEQ multiplex PCR was the method, and the copy in TCRdb shows in-frame clones only, minus some. The sample has about 2 million clones; roughly 95% are singletons. Germline trimming cut 6 bases from V and 6 bases from J; bases unmatched to any gene: 8. The CDR3 runs to 15 residues. In germline, CDR1 is MNHEY, CDR2 SMNVEV (reference sequence). On this clone: Its antigen is unidentified.

Naive CD8 cells lacked CD45RO and underwent positive selection for CCR7, leaving out terminally differentiated effector memory CD45RA+ cells. The chain has TRBV27 and TRBJ2-1; 10 bases agree with TRBD2. Sequenced input: naive CD8+ T cells sorted from blood. This TCR was recovered from a man between 18 and 29 years old in good health. The CDR3 here is CASRGAGGPGNEQFF. CDR3 sequence (DNA): TGTGCCAGCAGGGGAGCGGGGGGGCCGGGCAATGAGCAGTTCTTC.